These T cell receptor beta chains were read from a single sample in a study of T cells after somatic rescue of genetic block. This table comes from immunoSEQ multiplex PCR, and its TCRdb copy is limited to in-frame clones, with some not included. This table holds tens of thousands of clones, approximately 96% found once. The sample comprised peripheral blood mononuclear cells (PBMCs). The receptors were gathered from a child younger than two. CDR3s include the opening cysteine and the closing phenylalanine or tryptophan. The D gene is left open where the match is weak. Clone size appears in some rows only: once, few, many, or a class for an expanded clone.

>-|TRBV5-1|TRBJ2-1|-
CASSVAGSSYNEQFF
TGCGCCAGCAGCGTAGCCGGTTCCTCCTACAATGAGCAGTTCTTC
>TRBD2|TRBV5-1|TRBJ2-3|-
CASSYRTSGSWADTQYF
TGCGCCAGCAGCTATCGGACTAGCGGGAGTTGGGCAGATACGCAGTATTTT
>-|TRBV7-6|TRBJ2-7|-
CASSWDRASYEQYF
TGTGCCAGCAGCTGGGACCGAGCCTCCTACGAGCAGTACTTC
>-|TRBV14|TRBJ2-2|-
CASSLKRLGELFF
TGTGCCAGCAGCCTCAAGAGACTCGGGGAGCTGTTTTTT
>-|TRBV29-1|TRBJ1-1|few
CSVDRGNTEAFF
TGCAGCGTTGACAGGGGGAACACTGAAGCTTTCTTT
>-|TRBV7-3|TRBJ2-7|-
CASSLRRGVEQYF
TGTGCCAGCAGCTTAAGACGGGGAGTCGAGCAGTACTTC
>-|TRBV7-9|TRBJ2-7|once
CASSLAPRDEQYF
TGTGCCAGCAGCTTAGCCCCAAGAGACGAGCAGTACTTC
>TRBD2|TRBV28|TRBJ2-1|-
CASIREGRSEQFF
TGTGCCAGCATCCGGGAGGGGAGGAGTGAGCAGTTCTTC
>TRBD2|TRBV7-9|TRBJ2-3|-
CASSGTSGSWGTDTQYF
TGTGCCAGCAGCGGGACTAGCGGGAGTTGGGGCACAGATACGCAGTATTTT
>-|TRBV5-4|TRBJ2-3|-
CASSSGNWSDTQYF
TGTGCCAGCAGCTCCGGAAACTGGTCAGATACGCAGTATTTT
>-|TRBV5-6|TRBJ2-2|-
CASSLPGSGTGELFF
TGTGCCAGCAGCTTACCCGGGAGTGGAACCGGGGAGCTGTTTTTT
>TRBD1|TRBV19|TRBJ1-2|-
CASSIWAGGDYGYTF
TGTGCCAGTAGCATTTGGGCAGGGGGCGACTATGGCTACACCTTC
>TRBD2|TRBV30|TRBJ2-1|-
CAWSVDSGRLSYNEQFF
TGTGCCTGGAGTGTGGATAGCGGGAGATTGTCCTACAATGAGCAGTTCTTC
>-|TRBV5-6|TRBJ2-3|-
CASSRSVTDTQYF
TGTGCCAGCAGCCGATCTGTCACAGATACGCAGTATTTT
>-|TRBV27|TRBJ1-5|-
CASRNREGNQPQHF
TGTGCCAGCAGGAACAGGGAGGGCAATCAGCCCCAGCATTTT
>-|TRBV21-1|TRBJ2-2|-
CASSQKGGAGELFF
TGTGCCAGCAGTCAAAAAGGCGGGGCCGGGGAGCTGTTTTTT
>TRBD1|TRBV10-3|TRBJ1-2|-
CAPFHRGAANYGYTF
TGTGCCCCCTTTCACAGGGGGGCAGCTAACTATGGCTACACCTTC
>TRBD2|TRBV4-1|TRBJ2-1|-
CASSHSGIRNEQFF
TGCGCCAGCAGCCATAGCGGGATCCGCAATGAGCAGTTCTTC
>TRBD2|TRBV5-5|TRBJ2-1|-
CASSQPTSGRDNEQFF
TGTGCCAGCAGCCAACCGACTAGCGGGAGGGACAATGAGCAGTTCTTC
>-|TRBV28|TRBJ2-3|-
CASSLFPATQYF
TGTGCCAGCAGTCTATTTCCCGCTACGCAGTATTTT
>TRBD2|TRBV7-9|TRBJ2-2|once
CASSPLPGLAGELFF
TGTGCCAGCAGCCCGTTACCGGGACTAGCGGGGGAGCTGTTTTTT
>TRBD1|TRBV6-5|TRBJ1-2|-
CASSYSKAGGYGYTF
TGTGCCAGCAGTTACTCGAAAGCAGGGGGCTATGGCTACACCTTC
>TRBD1|TRBV27|TRBJ2-3|-
CASSWTGTDTQYF
TGTGCCAGCAGTTGGACAGGGACAGATACGCAGTATTTT
>TRBD1|TRBV7-2|TRBJ2-7|-
CASVRGRESYEQYF
TGTGCCAGTGTAAGGGGGCGCGAGTCCTACGAGCAGTACTTC
>-|TRBV4-2|TRBJ2-5|-
CASSHQGEETQYF
TGTGCCAGCAGCCACCAGGGAGAGGAGACCCAGTACTTC
>-|TRBV4-1|TRBJ2-1|-
CASSQAMYNEQFF
TGCGCCAGCAGCCAAGCTATGTACAATGAGCAGTTCTTC
>TRBD2|TRBV30|TRBJ2-7|-
CACLAGGGSYEQYF
TGTGCCTGCCTAGCGGGAGGTGGGTCCTACGAGCAGTACTTC
>-|TRBV19|TRBJ2-7|-
CASSSGRYEQYF
TGTGCCAGTAGTTCCGGACGCTACGAGCAGTACTTC
>TRBD2|TRBV30|TRBJ2-2|-
CAWSVGTSGTGELFF
TGTGCCTGGAGTGTAGGGACTAGCGGGACCGGGGAGCTGTTTTTT